This T cell receptor beta chain was identified during a study of T cell repertoires in cytomegalovirus infection. Across the study: In public TCR beta signatures, there were indications of both CMV infection and matching HLA type.

TCRdb processed the reads anew with MiXCR; each CDR3 protein has one entry. The data hold some 150,000 distinct CDR3 sequences, with less than 25% observed a single time. This clonotype has at least ten counts. No antigen is known for it. Overall study results and limits: Pooled public TCR beta family frequency picked out CMV carriers with the relevant HLA. Clonotype analysis showed dominance of the ex vivo response by HLA-C-restricted CMV-specific TCR beta clonotypes.

Deletions cut 2 bases from V and 6 bases from J, with 11 bases between. Per the germline V gene, CDR1 is SGHVS and CDR2 is FNYEAQ. There are 15 residues in the CDR3. The V gene is TRBV7-6, the J gene TRBJ1-6; weak D call: TRBD1 (5 bases). The sample was PBMCs. The sequence was obtained from a human donor in good health (CMV status not recorded). Some clones in this sample may be carry-over from other donors' samples. The CDR3 reads CASSLQGRLNSPLHF. The CDR3 bases are TGTGCCAGCAGCTTACAGGGAAGGCTTAATTCACCCCTCCACTTT. The variable domain in full, with the rest retrieved from reference TRBV7-6 and TRBJ1-6, is GAGVSQSPRYKVTKRGQDVALRCDPISGHVSLYWYRQALGQGPEFLTYFNYEAQQDKSGLPNDRFSAERPEGSISTLTIQRTEQRDSAMYRCASSLQGRLNSPLHFGNGTRLTVT.